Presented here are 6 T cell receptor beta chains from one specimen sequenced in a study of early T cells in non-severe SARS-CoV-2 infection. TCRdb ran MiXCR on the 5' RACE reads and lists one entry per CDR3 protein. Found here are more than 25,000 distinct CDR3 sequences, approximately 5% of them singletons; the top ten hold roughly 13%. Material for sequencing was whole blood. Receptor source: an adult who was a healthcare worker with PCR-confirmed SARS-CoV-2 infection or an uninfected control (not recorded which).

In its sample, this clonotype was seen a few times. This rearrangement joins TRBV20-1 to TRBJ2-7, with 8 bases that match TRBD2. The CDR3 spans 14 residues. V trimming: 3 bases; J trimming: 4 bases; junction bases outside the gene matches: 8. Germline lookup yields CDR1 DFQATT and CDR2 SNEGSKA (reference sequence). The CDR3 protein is CSARSGRGAYEQYF. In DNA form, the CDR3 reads TGCAGTGCTAGGTCTGGGCGGGGGGCTTACGAGCAGTACTTC.

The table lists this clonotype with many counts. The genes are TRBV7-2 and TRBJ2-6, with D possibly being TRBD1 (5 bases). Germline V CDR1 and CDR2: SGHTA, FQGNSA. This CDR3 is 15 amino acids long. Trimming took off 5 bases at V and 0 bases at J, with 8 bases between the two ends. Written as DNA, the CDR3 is TGTGCCAGCAGCCCAGGGATCTCTGGGGCCAACGTCCTGACTTTC. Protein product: CASSPGISGANVLTF.

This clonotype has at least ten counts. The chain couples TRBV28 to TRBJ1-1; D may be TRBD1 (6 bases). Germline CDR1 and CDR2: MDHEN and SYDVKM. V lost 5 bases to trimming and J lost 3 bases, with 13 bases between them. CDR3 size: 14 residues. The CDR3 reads CASSLTGRYTEAFF. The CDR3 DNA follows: TGTGCCAGCAGTCTAACAGGGCGGTACACTGAAGCTTTCTTT. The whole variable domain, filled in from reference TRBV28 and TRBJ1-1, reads DVKVTQSSRYLVKRTGEKVFLECVQDMDHENMFWYRQDPGLGLRLIYFSYDVKMKEKGDIPEGYSVSREKKERFSLILESASTNQTSMYLCASSLTGRYTEAFFGQGTRLTVV.

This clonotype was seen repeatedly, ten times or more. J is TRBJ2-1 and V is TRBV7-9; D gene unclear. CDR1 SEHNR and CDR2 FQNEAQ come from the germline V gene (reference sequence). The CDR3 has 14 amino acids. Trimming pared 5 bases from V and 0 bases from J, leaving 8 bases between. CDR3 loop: CASSTRSSYNEQFF. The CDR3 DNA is TGTGCCAGCAGCACAAGGAGCTCCTACAATGAGCAGTTCTTC.

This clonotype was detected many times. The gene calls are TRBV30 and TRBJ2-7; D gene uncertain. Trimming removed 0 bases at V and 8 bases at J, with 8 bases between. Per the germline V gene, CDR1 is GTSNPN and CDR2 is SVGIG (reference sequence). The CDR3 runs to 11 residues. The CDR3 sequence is CAWSVGRQQYF. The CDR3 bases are TGTGCCTGGAGTGTAGGGCGGCAGCAGTACTTC. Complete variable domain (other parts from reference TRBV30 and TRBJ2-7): SQTIHQWPATLVQPVGSPLSLECTVEGTSNPNLYWYRQAAGRGLQLLFYSVGIGQISSEVPQNLSASRPQDRQFILSSKKLLLSDSGFYLCAWSVGRQQYFGPGTRLTVT.

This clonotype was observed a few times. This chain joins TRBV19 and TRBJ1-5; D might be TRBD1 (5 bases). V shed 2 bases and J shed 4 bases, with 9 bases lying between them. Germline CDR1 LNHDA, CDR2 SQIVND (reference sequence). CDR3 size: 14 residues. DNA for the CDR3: TGTGCCAGTAGTATACGCGGGGGAAATCAGCCCCAGCATTTT. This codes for CASSIRGGNQPQHF.